The sequence of this T cell receptor beta chain was determined in a study of blood T cell repertoires in COVID-19. The CDR3 extends over 18 amino acids. V was clipped by 8 bases and J by 1 base; unmatched bases: 14. The V gene's germline CDR1 is SNHLY and CDR2 FYNNEI. Sequenced by immunoSEQ multiplex PCR; TCRdb stores in-frame clones only, minus some. The sample yields 300,000 to 450,000 clones, approximately 88% seen once. The sequence derives from a woman aged 25 to 39 with COVID-19, enrolled during active disease. Sequences were obtained from peripheral blood. The V gene is TRBV2, the J gene TRBJ2-3; 11 bases fit TRBD1. CDR3 in amino acids: CASDPPVDRGRGTDTQYF. The CDR3 DNA is TGTGCCAGCGACCCCCCGGTGGACAGGGGGCGAGGCACAGATACGCAGTATTTT. Full variable domain (missing parts from reference TRBV2 and TRBJ2-3): EPEVTQTPSHQVTQMGQEVILRCVPISNHLYFYWYRQILGQKVEFLVSFYNNEISEKSEIFDDQFSVERPDGSNFTLKIRSTKLEDSAMYFCASDPPVDRGRGTDTQYFGPGTRLTVL.